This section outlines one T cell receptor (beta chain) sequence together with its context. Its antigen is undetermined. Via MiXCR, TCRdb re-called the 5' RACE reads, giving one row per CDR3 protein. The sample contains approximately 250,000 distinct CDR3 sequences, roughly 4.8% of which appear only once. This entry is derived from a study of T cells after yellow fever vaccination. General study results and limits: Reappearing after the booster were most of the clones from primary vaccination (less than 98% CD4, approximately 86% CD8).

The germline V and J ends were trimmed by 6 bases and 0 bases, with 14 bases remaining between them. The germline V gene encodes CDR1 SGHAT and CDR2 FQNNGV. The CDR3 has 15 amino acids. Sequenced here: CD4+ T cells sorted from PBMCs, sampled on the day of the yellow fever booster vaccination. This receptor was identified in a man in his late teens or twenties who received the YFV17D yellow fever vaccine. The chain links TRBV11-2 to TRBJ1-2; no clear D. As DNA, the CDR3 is TGTGCCAGCAGTTCACGAGGAGACTCTAACTATGGCTACACCTTC. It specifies CASSSRGDSNYGYTF.